This TCR beta chain was documented in a study of memory CD4+ T cells and cytomegalovirus serostatus. Worth noting for this clone: What it binds is unknown.

The method was immunoSEQ multiplex PCR; TCRdb's version includes in-frame clones alone and lacks a portion of them. The sample contains 80,000 to 100,000 clones, roughly 80% of which appear only once. Single viable CD3+CD4+CD8-CD45RO+ cells were sorted as the memory CD4+ T cells. V lost 2 bases, J lost 2 bases, and 2 bases stayed unmatched. Germline V gene lookup returns CDR1 MDHEN and CDR2 SYDVKM. This CDR3 contains 14 residues. General study findings and limits: CD4+ memory repertoires contained about 40% of the roughly 160 reported CMV TCRbeta sequences.

The receptor was derived from an adult in good health and CMV-seropositive. The sequenced sample consisted of memory CD4+ T cells from blood. V gene TRBV28 combines with J gene TRBJ2-7; 8 bases line up with TRBD2. The CDR3 DNA reads TGTGCCAGCAGTTTAGCGGGAGGCCCCTACGAGCAGTACTTC. Translation gives CASSLAGGPYEQYF.